These 23 T cell receptor beta chains were sequenced from one sample in a study of blood T cell repertoires in COVID-19. Some clones are missing from TCRdb's copy, which holds only in-frame ones; the method was immunoSEQ multiplex PCR. The sample comprises about 300,000 clones, roughly 85% of which are singletons, and 1.5% to 2% rests with the top ten. Input material: PBMCs or T cells enriched from blood (not recorded which). These receptors all stem from a woman between 25 and 40 years old who had been exposed to COVID-19.

This chain links TRBV5-1 with TRBJ2-3, with D possibly matching TRBD1 (6 bases). This CDR3 comprises 14 residues. Germline CDR1 is SGHRS and CDR2 is YFSETQ. V was clipped by 5 bases and J by 2 bases, with 12 bases between them. The CDR3 sequence: CASRLTGFTDTQYF. DNA of the CDR3: TGCGCCAGCAGATTGACAGGTTTCACAGATACGCAGTATTTT. The full variable domain, its missing parts supplied by reference TRBV5-1 and TRBJ2-3, is KAGVTQTPRYLIKTRGQQVTLSCSPISGHRSVSWYQQTPGQGLQFLFEYFSETQRNKGNFPGRFSGRQFSNSRSEMNVSTLELGDSALYLCASRLTGFTDTQYFGPGTRLTVL.

The V gene is TRBV5-4, the J gene TRBJ2-5; D perhaps matches TRBD1 (7 bases). V was trimmed by 10 bases and J by 4 bases, leaving 11 bases between them. Germline V gene lookup returns CDR1 SGHNT and CDR2 YYREEE (reference sequence). The CDR3 runs 11 residues. In DNA, the CDR3 is TGTGCCGGGGGGACAGCAGAGACCCAGTACTTC. It translates to CAGGTAETQYF.

The chain couples TRBV6-5 to TRBJ1-5, with D uncertain. This CDR3 contains 13 residues. V lost 5 bases and J 1 base, leaving 6 bases between the germline ends. Germline V lookup: CDR1 MNHEY, CDR2 SVGAGI. The CDR3 bases are TGTGCCAGCAGTACAACGAGCAATCAGCCCCAGCATTTT. This translates into CASSTTSNQPQHF.

This rearrangement joins TRBV28 to TRBJ2-5; 8 positions agree with TRBD2. The germline V gene has CDR1 MDHEN and CDR2 SYDVKM. V lost 10 bases to trimming and J lost 3 bases; unmatched junction nucleotides: 16. This CDR3 is built from 16 residues. The CDR3 DNA reads TGTGCCACCATATCGATCGGTAGCGGGATTGAAGAGACCCAGTACTTC. Translated: CATISIGSGIEETQYF.

The chain couples TRBV18 to TRBJ1-3, with a weak D call TRBD1 (6 bases). The germline V gene encodes CDR1 KGHSH and CDR2 LQKENI. Trimming stripped 2 bases from V and 4 bases from J, with 9 bases between. The CDR3 is 14 residues long. In nucleotides, the CDR3 is TGTGCCAGCTCACCAAAGGGGGACGGAAACACCATATATTTT. Protein: CASSPKGDGNTIYF.

J is TRBJ2-1 and V is TRBV7-9; D is possibly TRBD1 (6 bases). V gave up 8 bases and J gave up 9 bases, with 14 bases separating them. The germline CDR1 and CDR2 sequences are SEHNR and FQNEAQ (reference sequence). The length of the CDR3 is 12 residues. CDR3 sequence: CASGPQGTEQFF. CDR3 coding DNA: TGTGCCAGCGGTCCCCAGGGGACTGAGCAGTTCTTC.

J is TRBJ2-7 and V is TRBV2; 8 bases agree with TRBD1. V trimming: 6 bases; J trimming: 7 bases; junction bases outside the gene matches: 8. CDR3 length: 13 amino acids. The germline V gene has CDR1 SNHLY and CDR2 FYNNEI. The CDR3: CASSANRGWEQYF. In nucleotides, the CDR3 is TGTGCCAGCAGCGCCAACAGGGGGTGGGAGCAGTACTTC. Filled out from reference TRBV2 and TRBJ2-7, the complete variable domain reads EPEVTQTPSHQVTQMGQEVILRCVPISNHLYFYWYRQILGQKVEFLVSFYNNEISEKSEIFDDQFSVERPDGSNFTLKIRSTKLEDSAMYFCASSANRGWEQYFGPGTRLTVT.

The chain uses TRBV7-2 and TRBJ1-1, with TRBD1 identical over 10 bases. This CDR3 has 15 amino acids. Trimming removed 7 bases from V and 11 bases from J; junction bases left unmatched: 16. CDR1 and CDR2 (germline): SGHTA, FQGNSA. The DNA of the CDR3 is TGTGCCAGCAACGGTATCGACAGGGGGCCGGACCGCGCTTTCTTT. It codes for CASNGIDRGPDRAFF.

The chain carries TRBV7-3 and TRBJ2-1, with D maybe TRBD2 (7 bases). V shed 5 bases and J shed 4 bases, with 21 bases lying between them. The CDR3 sequence is 17 residues long. Germline assignment: CDR1 SGHTA and CDR2 FQGTGA. The CDR3: CASSPMGLAGAYNEQFF. The CDR3 region has the DNA TGTGCCAGCAGCCCTATGGGTTTGGCGGGGGCTTACAATGAGCAGTTCTTC.

This chain uses TRBV7-9 with TRBJ2-7; D might be TRBD1 (5 bases). Germline values: CDR1 SEHNR, CDR2 FQNEAQ (reference sequence). The V end lost 2 bases, the J end lost 6 bases, and 11 bases lay between the germline ends. The CDR3 length is 13 residues. The CDR3 loop reads CASSLQGLGEQYF. The CDR3 DNA sequence: TGTGCCAGCAGCTTACAGGGTCTGGGCGAGCAGTACTTC.

The genes are TRBV7-3 and TRBJ1-6, with D unclear. CDR1 and CDR2 from the germline V gene are SGHTA and FQGTGA. V shed 5 bases and J shed 9 bases, with 11 bases lying between them. The CDR3 consists of 13 residues. In nucleotides, the CDR3 is TGTGCCAGCAGCCCCGGTGTTAGTTCACCCCTCCACTTT. Amino acid sequence: CASSPGVSSPLHF.

CDR3 region: CASSPGRATEAFF. DNA for the CDR3: TGTGCCAGCAGCCCTGGGAGGGCCACTGAAGCTTTCTTT. The V call is TRBV13, the J call TRBJ1-1, with D hard to call. This CDR3 is built from 13 residues. Trimming pared 5 bases from V and 4 bases from J, leaving 11 bases between. CDR1 is PRHDT and CDR2 is FYEKMQ in the germline V gene (reference sequence). Filled out from reference TRBV13 and TRBJ1-1, the complete variable domain reads AAGVIQSPRHLIKEKRETATLKCYPIPRHDTVYWYQQGPGQDPQFLISFYEKMQSDKGSIPDRFSAQQFSDYHSELNMSSLELGDSALYFCASSPGRATEAFFGQGTRLTVV.

As for this clone: Compared with germline, one end of the junction differs, possibly owing to a read error. V gene TRBV7-7 combines with J gene TRBJ2-5, with TRBD2 matching over 7 bases. Germline lookup yields CDR1 SSHAT and CDR2 FNYEAQ (reference sequence). The CDR3 covers 17 residues. The CDR3 spells CASSIRLQAGLQETQYF. CDR3 in DNA: TGTGCTAGCAGCATACGACTTCAAGCGGGACTTCAAGAGACCCAGTACTTC.

The rearrangement uses TRBV6-2 or TRBV6-3 and TRBJ2-1; unclear D gene. The CDR3 extends over 13 amino acids. The germline V gene encodes CDR1 MNHEY and CDR2 SVGEGT. With 5 bases removed from V and 3 bases from J, the gap between germline ends came to 8 bases. CDR3 in DNA: TGTGCCAGCAGTCGTGAGCTCTACAATGAGCAGTTCTTC. Its protein is CASSRELYNEQFF.

This sequence joins TRBV5-1 and TRBJ2-7; D gene ambiguous. Trimming left V 0 bases short and J 6 bases short, with 13 bases between. The CDR3 has 14 residues. The germline V gene has CDR1 SGHRS and CDR2 YFSETQ. The CDR3 region has the DNA TGCGCCAGCAGCTTGGCCGGTACCCTCGGCGAGCAGTACTTC. It yields the protein CASSLAGTLGEQYF.

This chain joins TRBV7-9 and TRBJ1-1, with a tentative D call TRBD1 (6 bases). The V gene's germline CDR1 is SEHNR and CDR2 FQNEAQ (reference sequence). There are 18 residues in the CDR3. The V end lost 5 bases, the J end lost 3 bases, and 25 bases lay between the germline ends. This CDR3 reads CASSLRPRWGQSDTEAFF. CDR3 coding DNA: TGTGCCAGCAGCCTACGCCCAAGGTGGGGGCAGTCAGACACTGAAGCTTTCTTT.

The gene calls are TRBV4-1 and TRBJ2-2; TRBD2 matches 9 bases. This CDR3 comprises 20 residues. CDR1 and CDR2 (germline): MGHRA, YSYEKL. The ends lost 0 bases at V and 0 bases at J; junction bases unmatched: 11. The CDR3 here is CASSQEAGGKPPANTGELFF. The DNA for the CDR3 is TGCGCCAGCAGCCAAGAAGCGGGAGGAAAACCCCCAGCGAACACCGGGGAGCTGTTTTTT.

This chain uses TRBV18 with TRBJ2-1; D uncertain. Germline V lookup: CDR1 KGHSH, CDR2 LQKENI. The CDR3 is 11 amino acids. V was shortened by 3 bases and J by 7 bases, with 4 bases between the two germline ends. The CDR3 loop is CASSPSNEQFF. The DNA for the CDR3 is TGTGCCAGCTCACCCTCGAATGAGCAGTTCTTC. The full variable domain, in which reference TRBV18 and TRBJ2-1 provide the parts outside the CDR3, is NAGVMQNPRHLVRRRGQEARLRCSPMKGHSHVYWYRQLPEEGLKFMVYLQKENIIDESGMPKERFSAEFPKEGPSILRIQQVVRGDSAAYFCASSPSNEQFFGPGTRLTVL.

The gene calls are TRBV28 and TRBJ2-7, with 8 bases lining up with TRBD2. With V trimmed by 5 bases and J by 3 bases, 21 bases remained unmatched. This CDR3 contains 19 residues. Per germline, CDR1 MDHEN and CDR2 SYDVKM. CDR3 sequence reads: CASSPLRLRGRPPNYEQYF. CDR3 in DNA: TGTGCCAGCAGTCCTCTTCGACTACGCGGGAGGCCACCGAACTACGAGCAGTACTTC.

V and J are TRBV25-1 and TRBJ2-7; a weak D match, TRBD1 (5 bases). Trimming left V 2 bases short and J 7 bases short, with 12 bases between. Germline CDR1 is MGHDK and CDR2 is SYGVNS. There are 13 residues in the CDR3. CDR3 sequence reads: CASSERGRTEQYF. CDR3 DNA sequence: TGTGCCAGCAGTGAAAGGGGCAGAACTGAGCAGTACTTC.

The rearrangement joins TRBV5-1 to TRBJ2-1; 7 bases match TRBD1. After removal of 3 bases from V and 2 bases from J, the junction contained 5 bases not matched to a gene. The CDR3 contains 15 residues. Per the germline V gene, CDR1 is SGHRS and CDR2 is YFSETQ. The CDR3 is CASSSSGTAYNEQFF. For the CDR3, the DNA is TGCGCCAGCAGCTCCTCCGGGACAGCCTACAATGAGCAGTTCTTC.

V is TRBV7-2 and J is TRBJ2-5; TRBD1 is a possible D gene (5 bases). V dropped 2 bases and J dropped 3 bases, with 10 bases sitting between them. Germline V gene sequence: CDR1 SGHTA, CDR2 FQGNSA. The length of the CDR3 is 14 residues. The CDR3 nucleotides read TGTGCCAGCAGCTTACAGGGTGGGGAAGAGACCCAGTACTTC. Protein: CASSLQGGEETQYF.

This chain links TRBV6-5 with TRBJ1-2; D is perhaps TRBD1 (6 bases). CDR3 length equals 14 residues. From germline, CDR1 is MNHEY and CDR2 SVGAGI. V was trimmed by 8 bases and J by 6 bases, leaving 19 bases between them. Here the CDR3 reads CASEGNRVWNGYTF. The CDR3 DNA sequence: TGTGCCAGCGAAGGGAACAGGGTGTGGAATGGCTACACCTTC.